The sequence of this T cell receptor (beta chain) was determined in a study of blood T cell repertoires in COVID-19 (dated by TCRdb to 2020 to 2021). With respect to the entire study: Samples from collaborators originated in the United States, Italy and Spain and spanned both the acute and convalescent phases of COVID-19. A de-identified subject ID, COVID-19 status, age in years and sex were almost always included in the sample metadata. Subjects who had been exposed to COVID-19, were actively infected with it, or had recovered from it provided the deeply sampled blood TCRbeta repertoires that made up the dataset. The repertoires were made available in a free public database intended to serve as a resource for research on the immune response to SARS-CoV-2. Where available, HLA class I and class II types were obtained from metadata supplied by the sample provider rather than from assay-based typing. The material from the prospective study consisted of cDNA or gDNA derived from T cells, B-cell-depleted T cells, or PBMCs. Samples came from the ongoing ImmuneRACE study (first 160 participants) plus 1,254 subjects from 6 global collaborators. Broad study findings and their caveats: The amount of clinical and demographic metadata varied by source and participant and was provided uncurated.

As for this clone: The target of this receptor is not known. No much larger clonotype is one base removed from it; base qualities were not supplied.

CDR1 and CDR2 are read off the germline V gene (reference sequence) as SEHNR and FQNEAQ. The CDR3 covers 15 residues, taking in both the cysteine and the phenylalanine. Only CDR3 DNA is held: 45 bases, read in frame from base 1. V is trimmed back by 3 bases and J by 2 bases, and the junction contains 4 bases that no gene match accounts for. The immunoSEQ Assay, a bias-controlled multiplex PCR, was used to amplify TCRbeta CDR3 regions from genomic DNA. Under the source paper's analysis protocol: The number of nucleated cells in each sample was estimated from the amplification of reference gene primers within the assay. To quantify the absolute abundance of each unique TCRbeta CDR3 rearrangement, sequence reads were collapsed and filtered. For each sample, productive Simpson clonality was calculated as the square root of Simpson's diversity index over productive rearrangements. TCRdb obtained this table from immuneACCESS and retained in-frame rearrangements with V and J assigned. These tables miss some clones; where compared with another copy, unresolved V genes account for less than half of the shortfall, and the remainder is unexplained. The V and J calls and the clone size are those of that table, but D and trimming were determined from the DNA. Recorded for this sample are 20,000 to 25,000 clones; over 75% of them occurred a single time. Approximately 17% of the sample comes from the top ten.

Each collaborating institution followed its own protocols to collect whole blood in K2EDTA tubes. For TCRbeta analysis, collaborators shipped samples in one of three forms: frozen whole blood, isolated PBMCs, or DNA extracted from either of those sample types. Material for sequencing was peripheral blood. The sequence came from a woman of 80 years or more with acute or convalescent COVID-19. The rearrangement joined TRBV7-9 to TRBJ2-1, with 7 central nucleotides matching TRBD1. CDR3 sequence: CASSFTDRPYNEQFF. The bases are TGTGCCAGCAGCTTTACGGACAGGCCCTACAATGAGCAGTTCTTC.